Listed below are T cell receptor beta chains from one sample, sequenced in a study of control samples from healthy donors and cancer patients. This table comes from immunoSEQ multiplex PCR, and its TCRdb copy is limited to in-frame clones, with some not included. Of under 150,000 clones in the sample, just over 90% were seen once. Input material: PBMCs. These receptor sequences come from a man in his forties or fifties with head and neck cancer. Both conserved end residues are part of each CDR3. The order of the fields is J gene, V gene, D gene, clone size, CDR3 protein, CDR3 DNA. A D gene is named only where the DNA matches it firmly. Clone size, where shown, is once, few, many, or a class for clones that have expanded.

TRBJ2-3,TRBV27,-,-,CASSTQGTLSTDTQYF,TGTGCCAGCAGTACCCAGGGGACGCTGAGCACAGATACGCAGTATTTT
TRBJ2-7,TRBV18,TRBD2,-,CASSSWTSGNNYEQYF,TGTGCCAGCTCATCTTGGACTAGCGGAAACAATTACGAGCAGTACTTC
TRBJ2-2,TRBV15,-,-,CATSRDPGGAGELFF,TGTGCCACCAGCAGAGATCCCGGCGGGGCCGGGGAGCTGTTTTTT
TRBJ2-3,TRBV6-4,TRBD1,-,CASRTGGRTDTQYF,TGTGCCAGCAGGACAGGGGGGAGGACAGATACGCAGTATTTT
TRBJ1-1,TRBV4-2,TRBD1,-,CASSWTGDRTEAFF,TGTGCCAGCAGCTGGACAGGGGATCGCACTGAAGCTTTCTTT
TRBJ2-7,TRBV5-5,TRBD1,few,CASSFDRGTYEQYF,TGTGCCAGCAGCTTCGACAGGGGTACCTACGAGCAGTACTTC
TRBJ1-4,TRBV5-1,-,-,CASSLQGPDLNEKLFF,TGCGCCAGCAGCTTGCAGGGGCCGGACCTTAATGAAAAACTGTTTTTT
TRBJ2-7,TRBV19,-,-,CASSRGGGFSYEQYF,TGTGCCAGTAGCAGGGGCGGGGGCTTCTCCTACGAGCAGTACTTC
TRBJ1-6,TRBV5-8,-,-,CASIGQPNINNSPLHF,TGTGCCAGCATTGGGCAGCCCAATATTAATAATTCACCCCTCCACTTT
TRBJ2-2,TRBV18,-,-,CASSPRQGATGELFF,TGTGCCAGCTCACCACGGCAGGGAGCGACCGGGGAGCTGTTTTTT
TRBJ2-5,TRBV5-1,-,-,CASTALDWGQTQYF,TGCGCCAGCACCGCCCTGGACTGGGGACAGACCCAGTACTTC
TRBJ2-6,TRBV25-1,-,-,CASSVYTGFGANVLTF,TGTGCCAGCAGCGTCTATACAGGCTTTGGGGCCAACGTCCTGACTTTC
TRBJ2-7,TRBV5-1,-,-,CASSLDPASSYEQYF,TGCGCCAGCAGCTTGGATCCAGCAAGCTCCTACGAGCAGTACTTC
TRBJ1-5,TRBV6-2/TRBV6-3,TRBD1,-,CASSALQGAKGQPQHF,TGTGCCAGCAGTGCTTTACAGGGGGCGAAAGGACAGCCCCAGCATTTT
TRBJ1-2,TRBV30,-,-,CAWTRPGGYYGYTF,TGTGCCTGGACAAGACCCGGGGGGTACTATGGCTACACCTTC
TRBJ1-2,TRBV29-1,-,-,CSVVGAGAENPYGYTF,TGCAGCGTCGTTGGGGCGGGGGCGGAGAACCCCTATGGCTACACCTTC
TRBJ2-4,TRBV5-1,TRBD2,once,CASSWSASGGAQAKNIQYF,TGCGCCAGCAGCTGGTCGGCTAGCGGGGGGGCACAGGCCAAAAACATTCAGTACTTC
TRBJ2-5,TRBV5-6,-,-,CASSLGARKTQYF,TGTGCCAGCAGCTTGGGGGCGCGGAAGACCCAGTACTTC
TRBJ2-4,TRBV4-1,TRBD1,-,CASSQDLNRGPQYF,TGCGCCAGCAGCCAAGATCTCAACAGGGGACCACAGTACTTC
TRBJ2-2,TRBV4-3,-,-,CANAGTVNTGELFF,TGCGCCAACGCCGGGACTGTGAACACCGGGGAGCTGTTTTTT
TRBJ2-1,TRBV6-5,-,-,CASSYSRAYNEQFF,TGTGCCAGCAGTTATAGCAGGGCTTACAATGAGCAGTTCTTC
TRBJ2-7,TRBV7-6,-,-,CASSLVYSIHEQYF,TGTGCCAGCAGCTTAGTATACTCCATTCACGAGCAGTACTTC
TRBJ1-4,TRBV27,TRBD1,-,CASSPDREEKLFF,TGTGCCAGCAGTCCGGACAGGGAAGAAAAACTGTTTTTT
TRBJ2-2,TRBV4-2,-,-,CASSQDKKGATGELFF,TGTGCCAGCAGCCAAGATAAGAAAGGGGCCACCGGGGAGCTGTTTTTT
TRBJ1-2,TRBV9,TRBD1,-,CASSFPGGGYTF,TGTGCCAGCAGCTTCCCAGGGGGCGGCTACACCTTC
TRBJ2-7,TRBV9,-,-,CASSVGDSNYEQYF,TGTGCCAGCAGCGTAGGTGATAGTAACTACGAGCAGTACTTC
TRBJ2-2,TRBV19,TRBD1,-,CASQDRVGWELFF,TGTGCCAGCCAAGACAGGGTGGGTTGGGAGCTGTTTTTT
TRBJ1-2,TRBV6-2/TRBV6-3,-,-,CASSRQEPYAGYTF,TGTGCCAGCAGCCGACAAGAACCTTATGCAGGCTACACCTTC
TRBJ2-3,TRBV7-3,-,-,CASSLIPVPATDTQYF,TGTGCCAGCAGCTTAATTCCAGTGCCCGCCACAGATACGCAGTATTTT
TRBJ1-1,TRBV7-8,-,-,CASSSSIQGYTEAFF,TGTGCCAGCAGCTCCTCTATCCAGGGCTACACTGAAGCTTTCTTT
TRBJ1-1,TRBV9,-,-,CASSVGRVNTEAFF,TGTGCCAGCAGTGTAGGCAGGGTTAACACTGAAGCTTTCTTT
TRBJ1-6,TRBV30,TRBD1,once,CAWSARDRSSSYNSPLHF,TGTGCCTGGAGTGCCCGGGACAGGTCGAGCTCCTATAATTCACCCCTCCACTTT
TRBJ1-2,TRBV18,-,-,CASSPRTDSYGYTF,TGTGCCAGCTCACCAAGGACAGACTCCTATGGCTACACCTTC
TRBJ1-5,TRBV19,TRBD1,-,CASRSGQGRNQPQHF,TGTGCCAGTAGAAGCGGACAGGGAAGAAATCAGCCCCAGCATTTT
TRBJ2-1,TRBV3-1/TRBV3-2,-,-,CASSQAADEQFF,TGTGCCAGCAGCCAAGCCGCCGACGAGCAGTTCTTC
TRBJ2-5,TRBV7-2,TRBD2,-,CASSFGGGGETQYF,TGTGCCAGCAGCTTTGGCGGGGGTGGGGAGACCCAGTACTTC
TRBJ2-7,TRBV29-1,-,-,CSVEDVGYEQYF,TGCAGCGTTGAAGACGTAGGGTACGAGCAGTACTTC
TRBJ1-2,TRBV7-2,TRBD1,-,CASSLSGGLINGYTF,TGTGCCAGCAGCTTATCAGGGGGCCTAATCAATGGCTACACCTTC
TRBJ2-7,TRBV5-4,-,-,CASSLPRSEQYF,TGTGCCAGCAGCCTACCGCGGTCCGAGCAGTACTTC
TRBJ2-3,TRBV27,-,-,CASSRPMDTQYF,TGTGCCAGCAGCCGACCTATGGATACGCAGTATTTT
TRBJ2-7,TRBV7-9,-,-,CASSRATYEQYF,TGTGCCAGCAGCCGTGCAACCTACGAGCAGTACTTC
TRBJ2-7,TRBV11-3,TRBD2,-,CASSLEGGTFYEQYF,TGTGCCAGCAGCTTAGAGGGGGGGACTTTCTACGAGCAGTACTTC
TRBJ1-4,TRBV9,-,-,CASSAGGKGSWIIVANEKLFF,TGTGCCAGCAGCGCCGGAGGTAAGGGATCCTGGATTATAGTAGCTAATGAAAAACTGTTTTTT
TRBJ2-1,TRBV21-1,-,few,CASSTPGQGSYNEQFF,TGTGCCAGCAGCACACCGGGACAGGGGTCCTACAATGAGCAGTTCTTC
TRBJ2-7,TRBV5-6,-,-,CASSLDGRPRYEQYF,TGTGCCAGCAGCTTGGATGGCCGGCCCCGCTACGAGCAGTACTTC
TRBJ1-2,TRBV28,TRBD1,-,CASSPMDRESPGYTF,TGTGCCAGCAGTCCTATGGACAGGGAAAGTCCTGGCTACACCTTC
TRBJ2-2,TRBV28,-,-,CASSWRVSTGELFF,TGTGCCAGCAGTTGGCGGGTTAGCACCGGGGAGCTGTTTTTT
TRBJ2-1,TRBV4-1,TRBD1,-,CASSQDLRQGYNEQFF,TGCGCCAGCAGCCAAGATTTGCGACAGGGGTACAATGAGCAGTTCTTC
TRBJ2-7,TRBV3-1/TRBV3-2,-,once,CASSQDPTRSVYEQYF,TGTGCCAGCAGCCAAGATCCGACAAGGTCGGTTTACGAGCAGTACTTC
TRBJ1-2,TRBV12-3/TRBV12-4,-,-,CASFFKGGYTF,TGTGCCAGCTTCTTTAAGGGAGGCTACACCTTC